The 15 T cell receptor beta chains reported below all come from one sample, sequenced in a study of blood T cell repertoires in COVID-19. TCRdb's table, derived via immunoSEQ multiplex PCR, lists solely in-frame clones and lacks some. The sample includes about 60,000 clones, approximately 80% of them seen just once. The sample was peripheral blood. These receptor sequences come from a man aged 25-45 years with COVID-19, enrolled during active disease.

The rearrangement joins TRBV7-2 to TRBJ2-5; TRBD2 matches at 10 bases. The CDR3 has 14 residues. Germline V gene sequence: CDR1 SGHTA, CDR2 FQGNSA. After removal of 5 bases from V and 5 bases from J, the junction contained 5 bases not matched to a gene. This chain's CDR3 is CASSPGLARETQYF. Written as DNA, the CDR3 is TGTGCCAGCAGCCCGGGACTAGCGAGGGAGACCCAGTACTTC.

The rearrangement uses TRBV4-2 and TRBJ2-2; 8 positions agree with TRBD1. The CDR3 totals 16 residues. In germline, CDR1 is LGHNA, CDR2 YNFKEQ. V was pared by 6 bases and J by 4 bases, with 10 bases of the junction left unmatched. This chain's CDR3 is CASSRYQGASTGELFF. The CDR3 nucleotides are TGTGCCAGCAGTCGATACCAGGGGGCGAGCACCGGGGAGCTGTTTTTT.

The genes are TRBV11-1 and TRBJ2-5, with TRBD1 as a possible D gene (5 bases). Trimming removed 5 bases at V and 6 bases at J, with 10 bases between. The CDR3 loop spans 12 amino acids. Looked up from germline, CDR1 is SGHAT and CDR2 is FQDESV (reference sequence). The chain's CDR3 is CASSHRWQTQYF. In nucleotides, the CDR3 is TGTGCCAGCAGCCACAGGTGGCAGACCCAGTACTTC.

The rearrangement uses TRBV5-1 and TRBJ2-7, with D possibly TRBD1 on 7 matching bases. CDR3 size: 15 residues. CDR1 is SGHRS, CDR2 YFSETQ, per germline. Trimming shortened V by 4 bases and J by 3 bases, and 17 bases separated the two germline ends. The DNA of the CDR3 is TGCGCCAGCAGCCCGACCATGCGGGACAGCTACGAGCAGTACTTC. It specifies CASSPTMRDSYEQYF.

This clone was recorded once. The chain combines TRBV19 with TRBJ1-5; D may be TRBD1 (6 bases). CDR3 size: 13 residues. In germline, CDR1 is LNHDA, CDR2 SQIVND (reference sequence). V dropped 1 base and J dropped 9 bases, with 10 bases sitting between them. Written as DNA, the CDR3 is TGTGCCAGTAGTATAGGAGACAGGCGGCCCCAGCATTTT. Its translation is CASSIGDRRPQHF.

The rearrangement links TRBV11-2 to TRBJ1-2, with D perhaps TRBD1 (5 bases). Germline assignment: CDR1 SGHAT and CDR2 FQNNGV. The CDR3 is 16 amino acids. V was pared by 4 bases and J by 4 bases, with 19 bases between. Here the CDR3 reads CASSSLSGGGGYGYTF. The CDR3 DNA is TGTGCCAGCAGCTCCCTTTCGGGTGGGGGAGGCTATGGCTACACCTTC.

The rearrangement links TRBV30 to TRBJ1-1, with D perhaps matching TRBD1 (5 bases). The CDR3 length is 13 residues. The germline CDR1 and CDR2 sequences are GTSNPN and SVGIG (reference sequence). The V end was cut by 0 bases, the J end by 5 bases, with 10 bases between. DNA for the CDR3: TGTGCCTGGAGTGTGGGGCCAACAACTGAAGCTTTCTTT. It specifies CAWSVGPTTEAFF.

CDR3 protein: CASSNPGQIEQYF. Written as DNA, the CDR3 is TGTGCCAGTAGCAATCCGGGACAGATCGAGCAGTACTTC. The chain recombines TRBV19 with TRBJ2-7; TRBD1 matches at 7 bases. The length of the CDR3 is 13 residues. With 6 bases clipped from V and 6 bases from J, the junction kept 8 bases outside the gene matches. Germline assignment: CDR1 LNHDA and CDR2 SQIVND (reference sequence). Full variable domain (remainder filled in from reference TRBV19 and TRBJ2-7): DGGITQSPKYLFRKEGQNVTLSCEQNLNHDAMYWYRQDPGQGLRLIYYSQIVNDFQKGDIAEGYSVSREKKESFPLTVTSAQKNPTAFYLCASSNPGQIEQYFGPGTRLTVT.

This clone was seen just once. The rearrangement uses TRBV20-1 and TRBJ1-2; D not certain. The CDR3 is 11 amino acids. V gave up 5 bases and J gave up 5 bases, with 9 bases separating them. CDR1 is DFQATT, CDR2 SNEGSKA, per germline (reference sequence). The CDR3 region has the DNA TGCAGTGCTCCTTCCGGGTATGGCTACACCTTC. The encoded protein is CSAPSGYGYTF.

This chain's CDR3 is CASSVATEEKLFF. CDR3 in DNA: TGTGCCAGCAGCGTAGCTACGGAGGAAAAACTGTTTTTT. This chain links TRBV9 with TRBJ1-4; no definite D call. CDR3 length equals 13 residues. Germline V CDR1 and CDR2: SGDLS, YYNGEE. Trimming stripped 0 bases from V and 8 bases from J, with 8 bases between.

This rearrangement joins TRBV27 to TRBJ1-2; TRBD1 might be the D (6 bases). Between the trimmed V and J ends, which lost 5 bases and 7 bases, there was a span of 20 bases. The CDR3 spans 15 residues. The germline gives CDR1 MNHEY, CDR2 SMNVEV (reference sequence). The CDR3 DNA is TGTGCCAGCAGTACCTACAGGGTCCCAATGGGTGGCTACACCTTC. Protein product: CASSTYRVPMGGYTF.

The chain has TRBV6-5 and TRBJ1-4, with D perhaps matching TRBD1 (5 bases). V was shortened by 4 bases and J by 8 bases, with 11 bases between the two germline ends. The CDR3 spans 13 residues. The germline CDR1 and CDR2 sequences are MNHEY and SVGAGI. The chain's CDR3 is CASSFDGGEKLFF. The CDR3 nucleotides read TGTGCCAGCAGTTTCGACGGGGGGGAAAAACTGTTTTTT.

This CDR3 is CASSLERIGGNEQYF. CDR3 sequence (DNA): TGTGCCAGCAGCTTGGAGAGAATAGGGGGCAACGAGCAGTACTTC. The chain carries TRBV11-2 and TRBJ2-7, with 7 bases identical to TRBD1. The germline V gene has CDR1 SGHAT and CDR2 FQNNGV. The CDR3 is 15 residues long. V dropped 3 bases and J dropped 5; count of bases not matched to a gene: 10. Full variable domain (rest looked up from reference TRBV11-2 and TRBJ2-7): EAGVAQSPRYKIIEKRQSVAFWCNPISGHATLYWYQQILGQGPKLLIQFQNNGVVDDSQLPKDRFSAERLKGVDSTLKIQPAKLEDSAVYLCASSLERIGGNEQYFGPGTRLTVT.

The chain links TRBV5-8 to TRBJ1-1, with D uncertain. CDR1 is SGHTS and CDR2 is YDEGEE in the germline V gene. This CDR3 comprises 12 residues. V lost 4 bases and J 2 bases, leaving 6 bases between the germline ends. CDR3 protein: CASSPHNTEAFF. In nucleotides, the CDR3 is TGTGCCAGCAGCCCACACAACACTGAAGCTTTCTTT.

This clone appeared a few times. The gene calls are TRBV27 and TRBJ1-2, with D unresolved. Per germline, CDR1 MNHEY and CDR2 SMNVEV (reference sequence). Trimming took 2 bases from V and 1 from J, leaving 14 bases between them. This CDR3 contains 16 residues. This CDR3 is CASSLVNEGLNYGYTF. The CDR3, as DNA: TGTGCCAGCAGTTTAGTGAATGAGGGCCTTAACTATGGCTACACCTTC.